Listed below are T cell receptor beta chains from one sample, sequenced in a study of T cell clones after liver transplantation. Profiled with immunoSEQ multiplex PCR; TCRdb holds only in-frame clones, not every one. Seen here are tens of thousands of clones, approximately 77% observed once, and the top ten hold 7.5% to 10%. The sample here was CD4+ T cells from blood, taken at the 22-month timepoint. The receptors were gathered from a human patient who received a liver transplant. The graft donor may be the source of some T cells. The CDR3 runs from the conserved cysteine through the conserved F or W. A D gene is named only where the DNA matches it firmly. Only some rows state a clone size, as once, few, many or a class for expanded clones.

>TRBJ2-2|TRBD1|NA|TRBV19
CATLDRGNTGELFF
>TRBJ2-1|TRBD1|NA|TRBV7-3
CASSLDRVQFF
>TRBJ2-3|NA|NA|TRBV19
CASSPSLTDTQYF
>TRBJ2-2|NA|NA|TRBV9
CASSVTSHTGELFF
>TRBJ1-1|TRBD1|NA|TRBV11-2
CASSLTGREDTEAFF
>TRBJ2-2|NA|NA|TRBV6-1
CASNPGNTGELFF
>TRBJ1-2|NA|NA|TRBV11-2
CASSQINYGYTF
>TRBJ2-2|NA|few|TRBV6-5
CASSSRWETGELFF
>TRBJ1-4|TRBD1|many|TRBV4-2
CASSDRAGQGEKLFF
>TRBJ1-3|NA|NA|TRBV30
CAWSITGLSGNTIYF
>TRBJ1-1|NA|NA|TRBV4-2
CASSQDSPGNEAFF
>TRBJ1-5|NA|NA|TRBV19
CASSIGGWAYSNQPQHF
>TRBJ1-6|NA|NA|TRBV11-2
CASEPGFYNSPLHF
>TRBJ2-1|NA|NA|TRBV2
CASRGGQSSYEQFF
>TRBJ1-3|NA|few|TRBV9
CASSVAVGSSGNTIYF
>TRBJ2-2|NA|few|TRBV4-2
CASSQRRGGTGELFF
>TRBJ1-4|NA|NA|TRBV5-1
CASSLNGGEKLFF
>TRBJ1-5|NA|NA|TRBV21-1
CASSFPDRGRSNQPQHF
>TRBJ2-4|NA|once|TRBV28
CASSLLQGLSKNIQYF
>TRBJ1-3|NA|NA|TRBV12-5
CATDGGSGSGNTIYF
>TRBJ2-2|NA|NA|TRBV12-5
CASGLTGAPGELFF
>TRBJ1-1|TRBD1|NA|TRBV6-4
CASSATGGETEAFF
>TRBJ1-6|NA|NA|TRBV11-1
CASSPRQRDSPLHF
>TRBJ1-6|TRBD1|NA|TRBV6-5
CASRVKDRVGARLHF
>TRBJ1-5|NA|few|TRBV11-2
CASSLDNRQPQHF
>TRBJ2-1|NA|NA|TRBV19
CASSIPSTSNEQFF
>TRBJ2-3|NA|NA|TRBV30
CAWGPSTDTQYF
>TRBJ1-4|NA|NA|TRBV5-1
CASSLRPTEKLFF
>TRBJ2-2|NA|NA|TRBV19
CASSFMGRVTGELFF
>TRBJ1-5|NA|NA|TRBV18
CASSPDGGNQPQHF
>TRBJ2-7|NA|once|TRBV4-2
CASSQEVRGKQQYF
>TRBJ1-4|NA|NA|TRBV5-1
CASRLQGSNEKLFF
>TRBJ1-6|NA|once|TRBV6-5
CAIKVRDGDSPLHF
>TRBJ2-1|NA|once|TRBV13
CASSGWTTQHNEQFF
>TRBJ1-3|NA|NA|TRBV10-1
CASSESGVAGNTIYF
>TRBJ2-5|NA|NA|TRBV10-3
CAISGGYLTETQYF